A single sample is the source of the 26 T cell receptor beta chains below, sequenced in a study of regulatory T cells in long-lasting Graves disease. As for time point: newly diagnosed GD, antithyroid drugs for less than 3 months. PBMCs provided the RNA from which the TCR library was made. Building of the TCR beta libraries involved iRepertoire HTBI primers and Arm-PCR of CDR3 regions. TCRdb reprocessed the multiplex PCR reads with MiXCR, giving one entry per CDR3 protein. The sample holds 200,000 to 250,000 distinct CDR3 sequences, 20% to 25% seen once. The source material was peripheral blood mononuclear cells (PBMCs), sampled at new diagnosis, from a patient treated with antithyroid drugs. These receptor sequences come from a female donor with Graves disease.

This clonotype appeared many times. The chain has TRBV7-2 and TRBJ2-1; TRBD2 might be the D (5 bases). The CDR3 is 13 amino acids. With 3 bases removed from V and 10 bases from J, the gap between germline ends came to 13 bases. CDR1 is SGHTA and CDR2 is FQGNSA in the germline V gene. The CDR3 DNA sequence: TGTGCCAGCAGCTTTGGGAGTCCTAGGGAGCAGTTCTTC. Protein sequence: CASSFGSPREQFF.

This clonotype was picked up one time. A clone one base away is much larger, so this may be a read error. The rearrangement links TRBV7-9 to TRBJ2-3; D possibly corresponds to TRBD1 (5 bases). The J call may be incorrect, as the DNA end agrees better with TRBJ1-5. This CDR3 is 15 amino acids long. CDR1 and CDR2 (germline): SEHNR, FQNEAQ (reference sequence). CDR3 residues: CASSPYRDSTDTQHF. In nucleotides, the CDR3 is TGTGCCAGCAGCCCCTACCGGGACTCCACAGATACGCAGCATTTT.

This clonotype was counted many times. The chain has TRBV6-1 and TRBJ2-1, with a weak D call TRBD2 (5 bases). Trimming stripped 9 bases from V and 4 bases from J, with 13 bases between. Per germline, CDR1 MNHNS and CDR2 SASEGT. CDR3 length: 13 amino acids. The CDR3 DNA follows: TGTGCCAGTGCTAAAGGGAGTTACAATGAGCAGTTCTTC. Its protein is CASAKGSYNEQFF.

The chain joins TRBV28 to TRBJ2-5; D may be TRBD2 (6 bases). Trimming removed 6 bases at V and 5 bases at J, with 10 bases between. Germline CDR1 MDHEN, CDR2 SYDVKM. The CDR3 runs to 12 residues. The CDR3 is CASRAGRETQYF. CDR3 nucleotides: TGTGCCAGCAGGGCAGGGAGGGAGACCCAGTACTTC.

In regard to this clonotype: This may arise from a read error, as a much more abundant clone is one base away. This rearrangement joins TRBV7-3 to TRBJ1-6, with TRBD1 matching 7 bases. CDR1 and CDR2 from the germline V gene are SGHTA and FQGTGA. The CDR3 is 15 amino acids. Trimming at V came to 2 bases and at J to 4 bases, leaving 2 bases not matched to a gene. DNA for the CDR3: TGTGCCAGCAGCTTATCGGGACAGTATAATTCACCCCTCCACTTT. Translation gives CASSLSGQYNSPLHF.

A remark on this clonotype: This is likely an artifact of a read error, given a far larger clone one base away. This chain uses TRBV5-5 with TRBJ2-7; 7 positions match TRBD2. CDR3 length: 15 amino acids. CDR1 SGHKS and CDR2 YYEKEE come from the germline V gene (reference sequence). CDR3 DNA: TGTGCCAGCAGCCGCGGACGGGATTGGGACTACAAGCAGTACTTC. As protein: CASSRGRDWDYKQYF.

This chain uses TRBV9 with TRBJ1-1; a weak D match, TRBD1 (5 bases). There are 13 residues in the CDR3. V dropped 7 bases and J dropped 5 bases, with 15 bases sitting between them. Germline V gene sequence: CDR1 SGDLS, CDR2 YYNGEE. For the CDR3, the DNA is TGTGCCAGCTCACGAGGGGACGCGACTGAAGCTTTCTTT. Amino acid sequence: CASSRGDATEAFF.

There are many counts of this clonotype. The chain carries TRBV6-2 or TRBV6-3 and TRBJ1-1; maybe TRBD1 (5 bases). CDR3 length equals 15 residues. Trimming stripped 5 bases from V and 1 base from J, with 14 bases between. The V gene's germline CDR1 is MNHEY and CDR2 SVGEGT. This CDR3 is CASSGTGTANTEAFF. CDR3 in DNA: TGTGCCAGCAGTGGAACCGGGACGGCGAACACTGAAGCTTTCTTT.

This clonotype was seen at least ten times. The chain employs TRBV4-1 and TRBJ1-5, with 9 positions matching TRBD1. The germline V gene encodes CDR1 MGHRA and CDR2 YSYEKL. V shed 4 bases, J shed 6 bases, and the junction held 7 bases outside the gene matches. This CDR3 is built from 15 residues. The CDR3 reads CASSPGQGNGQPQHF. The CDR3, as DNA: TGCGCCAGCAGCCCGGGACAGGGTAACGGTCAGCCCCAGCATTTT.

This clonotype appeared a few times. The chain combines TRBV27 with TRBJ1-1; D is unclear. Germline lookup yields CDR1 MNHEY and CDR2 SMNVEV (reference sequence). The CDR3 extends over 13 amino acids. V was shortened by 3 bases and J by 4 bases, with 9 bases between the two germline ends. CDR3 sequence: CASSLVWSTEAFF. The CDR3 DNA follows: TGTGCCAGCAGTTTGGTATGGAGCACTGAAGCTTTCTTT.

This clonotype was seen many times. This chain joins TRBV20-1 and TRBJ2-3; D is undetermined. The CDR3 runs to 14 residues. V was clipped by 0 bases and J by 5 bases, with 12 bases between them. Germline V gives CDR1 DFQATT, CDR2 SNEGSKA (reference sequence). The CDR3 DNA is TGCAGTGCTAGAGATGGTCAATCCCGAGATACGCAGTATTTT. Its translation: CSARDGQSRDTQYF.

In its sample, this clonotype was seen a few times. A much bigger clone sits one base away, suggesting this may be a read error. This rearrangement joins TRBV7-9 to TRBJ1-5, with TRBD1 identical over 8 bases. Germline loops: CDR1 SEHNR, CDR2 FQNEAQ (reference sequence). The CDR3 has 15 amino acids. DNA of the CDR3: TGTGTCAGCAGCCAAACAGGGGGTGGCAATCAGCCCCAGCATTTT. It specifies CVSSQTGGGNQPQHF.

This clonotype was counted ten times or more. Here the CDR3 reads CASSYRAGTTRNEQFF. Here the CDR3 DNA reads TGTGCCAGCAGTTACCGAGCGGGAACCACCCGCAATGAGCAGTTCTTC. The chain combines TRBV7-9 with TRBJ2-1, with 7 bases lining up with TRBD2. The germline gives CDR1 SEHNR, CDR2 FQNEAQ (reference sequence). This CDR3 comprises 16 residues. The J segment lost 6 bases and the V segment lost 6 bases, leaving 14 bases of the junction unmatched.

V usage is TRBV7-2 and J usage is TRBJ2-5; no clear D gene. Trimming removed 2 bases from V and 4 bases from J, with 17 bases in between. CDR1 and CDR2 from the germline V gene are SGHTA and FQGNSA. This CDR3 has 16 residues. As DNA, the CDR3 is TGTGCCAGCAGCTTATGGGTTTTCCAAACAAGAGAGACCCAGTACTTC. Its protein product is CASSLWVFQTRETQYF.

This clonotype was counted many times. This sequence joins TRBV20-1 and TRBJ1-1; 9 bases fit TRBD1. CDR1 and CDR2 (germline): DFQATT, SNEGSKA (reference sequence). V shed 6 bases, J shed 4 bases, and the junction held 9 bases outside the gene matches. The CDR3 covers 14 residues. The CDR3 DNA follows: TGCAGTGCACCTTCCGACAGGGGGGGCACTGAAGCTTTCTTT. Amino acids: CSAPSDRGGTEAFF.

The sample holds many counts of this clonotype. The chain is built from TRBV29-1 and TRBJ2-1, with D hard to call. CDR1 and CDR2 (germline): SQVTM, ANQGSEA. The CDR3 loop spans 14 amino acids. V was clipped by 4 bases and J by 4 bases, with 14 bases between them. CDR3 nucleotide sequence: TGCAGCGTTGGCTCGCGACACGGATACAATGAGCAGTTCTTC. Translating gives CSVGSRHGYNEQFF.

This clonotype was observed many times. The chain carries TRBV20-1 and TRBJ2-7, with 9 bases lining up with TRBD2. Germline V lookup: CDR1 DFQATT, CDR2 SNEGSKA (reference sequence). The J segment lost 0 bases and the V segment lost 2 bases, leaving 2 bases of the junction unmatched. The CDR3 is made up of 14 amino acids. In nucleotides, the CDR3 is TGCAGTGCTAGACTAGCGGGGACCTCCTACGAGCAGTACTTC. This encodes CSARLAGTSYEQYF.

This clonotype was seen repeatedly, ten times or more. The chain has TRBV10-3 and TRBJ2-7, with TRBD1 matching over 7 bases. This CDR3 comprises 16 residues. The trim removed 11 bases at V and 5 bases at J, leaving 21 bases unmatched. Germline V gene data show CDR1 as ENHRY and CDR2 as SYGVKD. DNA of the CDR3: TGTGCCGCCCATGGGGTTGGAATGGACAGGTGGGACGAGCAGTACTTC. Translating gives CAAHGVGMDRWDEQYF.

This clonotype was observed a handful of times. This likely traces to a read error, being one base from a far larger clone. The V gene is TRBV4-1, the J gene TRBJ2-3, with a tentative D call TRBD2 (6 bases). With the DNA end fitting TRBJ2-7 better, the J assignment may be wrong. The CDR3 is 13 residues long. CDR1 is MGHRA, CDR2 YSYEKL, per germline. The DNA for the CDR3 is TGCGCCAGCAGCTCCGGGACTCTCAATGAGCAGTACTTC. It encodes CASSSGTLNEQYF.

This clonotype showed up many times. This chain joins TRBV5-5 and TRBJ2-7; 10 bases match TRBD1. V shed 4 bases and J 1 base; nucleotides not matched to a gene: 5. Germline lookup yields CDR1 SGHKS and CDR2 YYEKEE (reference sequence). The CDR3 spans 15 residues. The CDR3 DNA is TGTGCCAGCAGCCTGGACAGGGGGAGATCCTACGAGCAGTACTTC. Its protein is CASSLDRGRSYEQYF.

In its sample, this clonotype was seen many times. The rearrangement uses TRBV27 and TRBJ1-1; D not certain. Between the trimmed V and J ends, which lost 5 bases and 1 base, there was a span of 11 bases. Germline V gene lookup returns CDR1 MNHEY and CDR2 SMNVEV (reference sequence). This CDR3 has 14 residues. The CDR3 is CASSRTLENTEAFF. CDR3 nucleotide sequence: TGTGCCAGCAGTCGCACCCTAGAGAACACTGAAGCTTTCTTT.

This clonotype was seen at least ten times. The chain uses TRBV7-2 and TRBJ2-3; 9 bases align to TRBD2. The CDR3 has 14 amino acids. V shed 8 bases and J 6 bases; nucleotides not matched to a gene: 9. Looked up from germline, CDR1 is SGHTA and CDR2 is FQGNSA. The CDR3 region has the DNA TGTGCCAGCCAGGCGGGAGGGGGGTGGGATACGCAGTATTTT. Its translation: CASQAGGGWDTQYF. Variable domain in full (rest from reference TRBV7-2 and TRBJ2-3): GAGVSQSPSNKVTEKGKDVELRCDPISGHTALYWYRQSLGQGLEFLIYFQGNSAPDKSGLPSDRFSAERTGGSVSTLTIQRTQQEDSAVYLCASQAGGGWDTQYFGPGTRLTVL.

In its sample, this clonotype was seen a few times. CDR3 protein: CNARSPRQGDQPQHF. As DNA, the CDR3 is TGCAATGCACGTTCCCCCCGACAGGGCGATCAGCCCCAGCATTTT. The chain combines TRBV20-1 with TRBJ1-5, with TRBD1 matching 7 bases. Germline CDR1 reads DFQATT; CDR2 reads SNEGSKA (reference sequence). This CDR3 is built from 15 residues.

J is TRBJ2-2 and V is TRBV6-2 or TRBV6-3; D may correspond to TRBD1 or TRBD2 (5 bases each). V lost 2 bases and J lost 0, with 13 bases in between. This CDR3 has 17 amino acids. The germline CDR1 and CDR2 sequences are MNHEY and SVGEGT. CDR3 nucleotide sequence: TGTGCCAGCAGTTACCATCGGGGCCGAGCGAACACCGGGGAGCTGTTTTTT. Amino acid sequence: CASSYHRGRANTGELFF.

This chain joins TRBV19 and TRBJ1-2, with D possibly being TRBD1 (6 bases). The CDR3 is made up of 15 amino acids. Looked up from germline, CDR1 is LNHDA and CDR2 is SQIVND (reference sequence). V gave up 6 bases and J gave up 3 bases, with 17 bases separating them. Here the CDR3 reads CASRRTDLYDYGYTF. The CDR3 coding sequence is TGTGCCAGTAGAAGGACAGACCTTTACGACTATGGCTACACCTTC.

This clonotype was detected many times. The chain carries TRBV4-1 and TRBJ2-4, with D tentatively TRBD2 (5 bases). In germline, CDR1 is MGHRA, CDR2 YSYEKL. Trimming pared 0 bases from V and 5 bases from J, leaving 8 bases between. The CDR3 loop spans 14 amino acids. CDR3 nucleotide sequence: TGCGCCAGCAGCCAAGAGAGGCGGGAAAACATTCAGTACTTC. Protein product: CASSQERRENIQYF.